This T cell receptor (beta chain) comes out of a study of cytomegalovirus exposure and HLA in healthy donors. It was with 60 Vbeta and 13 Jbeta primers that the PCR ran. Assay used: immunoSEQ multiplex PCR; TCRdb lists only in-frame clones, some missing. The data hold 130,000 or so clones, with 6.5% to 9.5% observed a single time. Germline lookup yields CDR1 LGHNA and CDR2 YSLEER. After removal of 0 bases from V and 7 bases from J, the junction contained 11 bases not matched to a gene. This CDR3 contains 16 residues. This TCR derives from a man in his forties in good health and CMV-seronegative. This chain joins TRBV4-3 and TRBJ1-2; 7 nucleotides agree with TRBD1. Sequenced: PBMCs. The CDR3 DNA is TGCGCCAGCAGCCAAGACCGTGACAGGGAGGCGTTTGGCTACACCTTC. Protein product: CASSQDRDREAFGYTF.